These 23 T cell receptor beta chains came from one sample sequenced in a study of T cell repertoires in cytomegalovirus infection. TCRdb independently ran MiXCR on the reads; one entry per CDR3 protein. Among roughly 150,000 distinct CDR3 sequences listed, 23% were seen once. Input material: PBMCs. Receptor source: a human donor in good health (CMV status not recorded). Some clones in this sample may be carry-over from other donors' samples.

The sample holds many counts of this clonotype. J is TRBJ2-5 and V is TRBV7-2, with 9 bases that match TRBD2. Trimming took 0 bases from V and 5 from J; bases not matched to a gene: 10. Germline V gives CDR1 SGHTA, CDR2 FQGNSA. The CDR3 sequence is 17 residues long. In nucleotides, the CDR3 is TGTGCCAGCAGCTTAGCTAGCGGGGGCCGAGTTCGGGAGACCCAGTACTTC. Amino acid sequence: CASSLASGGRVRETQYF. The full variable domain, with the rest looked up from reference TRBV7-2 and TRBJ2-5, is GAGVSQSPSNKVTEKGKDVELRCDPISGHTALYWYRQSLGQGLEFLIYFQGNSAPDKSGLPSDRFSAERTGGSVSTLTIQRTQQEDSAVYLCASSLASGGRVRETQYFGPGTRLLVL.

The chain combines TRBV7-2 with TRBJ1-4; TRBD1 might be the D (6 bases). CDR3 length: 14 residues. Trimming took off 5 bases at V and 5 bases at J, with 12 bases between the two ends. The V gene's germline CDR1 is SGHTA and CDR2 FQGNSA. This CDR3 reads CASSQWTENEKLFF. As DNA, the CDR3 is TGTGCCAGCAGCCAATGGACAGAGAATGAAAAACTGTTTTTT.

This clonotype has just a few counts. V gene TRBV12-3 or TRBV12-4 combines with J gene TRBJ1-2; D is possibly TRBD1 (6 bases). The CDR3 extends over 12 amino acids. Trimming took off 6 bases at V and 4 bases at J, with 9 bases between the two ends. In DNA, the CDR3 is TGTGCCAGCAGCGACAGGAGCTATGGCTACACCTTC. Amino acids: CASSDRSYGYTF.

At least ten counts were recorded for this clonotype. The chain joins TRBV7-8 to TRBJ2-2; 9 bases align to TRBD1. CDR3 length: 16 amino acids. Trimming took 5 bases from V and 5 from J; bases not matched to a gene: 9. Germline loops: CDR1 SGHVS, CDR2 FQNEAQ. The CDR3 sequence: CASSPPGTGKTGELFF. CDR3 nucleotide sequence: TGTGCCAGCAGCCCGCCCGGGACAGGGAAAACCGGGGAGCTGTTTTTT.

There are many counts of this clonotype. The chain recombines TRBV6-6 with TRBJ2-7; D not resolved. Germline CDR1 is MNHNY and CDR2 is SVGAGI (reference sequence). Trimming pared 4 bases from V and 2 bases from J, leaving 12 bases between. The CDR3 is made up of 14 amino acids. The CDR3 bases are TGTGCCAGCAGTTCCCGGTACAGCCCCTACGAGCAGTACTTC. As protein: CASSSRYSPYEQYF.

This clonotype was counted many times. This chain links TRBV24-1 with TRBJ2-2; D unclear. CDR1 and CDR2 from the germline V gene are KGHDR and SFDVKD. The CDR3 has 12 amino acids. Trimming pared 5 bases from V and 7 bases from J, leaving 7 bases between. The CDR3 DNA reads TGTGCCACCAGTGGCGGTGGCGGGGAGCTGTTTTTT. It translates to CATSGGGGELFF.

This rearrangement joins TRBV7-8 to TRBJ2-1; D could derive from TRBD1 or TRBD2 (5 bases each). V was cut by 4 bases and J by 5 bases, with 15 bases left in between. The germline CDR1 and CDR2 sequences are SGHVS and FQNEAQ. The length of the CDR3 is 15 residues. The CDR3 region has the DNA TGTGCCAGCAGCTCACCGGGACGGACTGACAATGAGCAGTTCTTC. Translating it yields CASSSPGRTDNEQFF.

The V and J genes are TRBV28 and TRBJ2-2; 7 nucleotides match TRBD1. V lost 6 bases, J lost 7 bases, and 5 bases stayed unmatched. Germline lookup yields CDR1 MDHEN and CDR2 SYDVKM. The CDR3 loop spans 13 amino acids. CDR3 DNA sequence: TGTGCCAGCAGAAAAGACAGGGTCGGGGAGCTGTTTTTT. Translation: CASRKDRVGELFF.

The chain links TRBV5-1 to TRBJ2-7; possible D gene TRBD2, 5 bases. The germline gives CDR1 SGHRS, CDR2 YFSETQ. V gave up 4 bases and J gave up 3 bases, with 17 bases separating them. CDR3 length: 15 residues. The CDR3 DNA follows: TGCGCCAGCAGCCGAGGGCGCGGGTTCGGCTACGAGCAGTACTTC. Translated, it gives CASSRGRGFGYEQYF.

The chain carries TRBV19 and TRBJ2-2, with 9 bases identical to TRBD2. CDR1 is LNHDA and CDR2 is SQIVND in the germline V gene (reference sequence). This CDR3 is 15 amino acids long. With 8 bases clipped from V and 1 base from J, the junction kept 5 bases outside the gene matches. CDR3 sequence: CASRTSGLNTGELFF. For the CDR3, the DNA is TGTGCCAGTCGTACTAGCGGGTTGAACACCGGGGAGCTGTTTTTT.

The chain carries TRBV7-9 and TRBJ2-4; 7 positions agree with TRBD1. CDR1 and CDR2 (germline): SEHNR, FQNEAQ (reference sequence). There are 19 residues in the CDR3. The V segment lost 1 base and the J segment 2 bases; nucleotides outside the gene matches: 14. The DNA of the CDR3 is TGTGCCAGCAGCTTAGTAACTCTAAGAACAGGGGAGACCAAAAACATTCAGTACTTC. Residues: CASSLVTLRTGETKNIQYF.

This clonotype occurred a few times. The chain uses TRBV19 and TRBJ2-5; tentatively, D is TRBD1 (6 bases). CDR3 length: 15 amino acids. Germline V gene sequence: CDR1 LNHDA, CDR2 SQIVND (reference sequence). V was clipped by 4 bases and J by 0 bases, with 12 bases between them. The DNA of the CDR3 is TGTGCCAGTAGTAAGCGGACAGACGACCAAGAGACCCAGTACTTC. It yields the protein CASSKRTDDQETQYF. Full variable domain (remainder filled in from reference TRBV19 and TRBJ2-5): DGGITQSPKYLFRKEGQNVTLSCEQNLNHDAMYWYRQDPGQGLRLIYYSQIVNDFQKGDIAEGYSVSREKKESFPLTVTSAQKNPTAFYLCASSKRTDDQETQYFGPGTRLLVL.

This chain connects TRBV5-1 to TRBJ2-1; 9 bases fit TRBD1. J was trimmed by 3 bases and V by 3 bases; bases with no gene match: 4. The CDR3 contains 15 residues. The germline CDR1 and CDR2 sequences are SGHRS and YFSETQ. The CDR3 bases are TGCGCCAGCAGCTCCGGGACAGGGATCTACAATGAGCAGTTCTTC. Translated, it gives CASSSGTGIYNEQFF.

There are a few counts of this clonotype. This sequence joins TRBV19 and TRBJ2-7, with D unclear. V lost 3 bases and J lost 10, with 16 bases in between. Per the germline V gene, CDR1 is LNHDA and CDR2 is SQIVND (reference sequence). The CDR3 extends over 13 amino acids. CDR3 sequence: CASSIGSKQFQYF. The CDR3 DNA follows: TGTGCCAGTAGTATTGGAAGTAAGCAGTTTCAGTACTTC.

There are many counts of this clonotype. The rearrangement links TRBV20-1 to TRBJ2-2, with D maybe TRBD1 (6 bases). The CDR3 loop spans 14 amino acids. The V and J ends lost 5 bases and 2 bases respectively, with 12 bases between them. Germline V CDR1 and CDR2: DFQATT, SNEGSKA (reference sequence). CDR3 coding DNA: TGCAGTGCTGGACAGCTTAGTAACACCGGGGAGCTGTTTTTT. Translating it yields CSAGQLSNTGELFF.

The chain employs TRBV6-2 or TRBV6-3 and TRBJ1-5; D remains unclear. This CDR3 is 15 amino acids long. Germline CDR1 reads MNHEY; CDR2 reads SVGEGT. Trimming stripped 0 bases from V and 5 bases from J, with 11 bases between. CDR3 region: CASSYSTARYQPQHF. The CDR3 bases are TGTGCCAGCAGTTACTCGACCGCACGCTATCAGCCCCAGCATTTT.

This sequence joins TRBV19 and TRBJ2-3, with 9 nucleotides matching TRBD1. V was clipped by 6 bases and J by 1 base; unmatched bases: 5. This CDR3 spans 15 amino acids. Germline V CDR1 and CDR2: LNHDA, SQIVND (reference sequence). The CDR3 loop is CASSQQGAGTDTQYF. The CDR3 nucleotides read TGTGCCAGTAGCCAACAGGGGGCAGGCACAGATACGCAGTATTTT.

The table lists this clonotype with many counts. At one boundary the junction diverges from the germline segment, which might be a read error. V and J are TRBV10-3 and TRBJ2-7, with D possibly being TRBD1 (5 bases). The CDR3 spans 15 residues. Germline CDR1 is ENHRY and CDR2 is SYGVKD. Written as DNA, the CDR3 is TGTGCCATCAGCCCTGGGGCAGGGCGGTCCTCCGAGCAGTACTTC. Protein sequence: CAISPGAGRSSEQYF.

This clonotype was seen ten or more times. This sequence joins TRBV7-8 and TRBJ1-3; no clear D gene. The V end lost 3 bases, the J end lost 4 bases, and 4 bases lay between the germline ends. The germline V gene encodes CDR1 SGHVS and CDR2 FQNEAQ. This CDR3 has 12 residues. CDR3 loop: CASSFAGNTIYF. CDR3 DNA sequence: TGTGCCAGCAGCTTCGCGGGAAACACCATATATTTT.

This clonotype was detected only once. This chain joins TRBV6-6 and TRBJ2-1, with unresolved D. This CDR3 contains 14 residues. In germline, CDR1 is MNHNY, CDR2 SVGAGI (reference sequence). V lost 5 bases and J lost 5, with 13 bases in between. CDR3 sequence: CASSNRPQDNEQFF. The DNA for the CDR3 is TGTGCCAGCAGTAACCGGCCGCAGGACAATGAGCAGTTCTTC.

The genes are TRBV14 and TRBJ1-2; 9 nucleotides align to TRBD1. In germline, CDR1 is SGHDN, CDR2 FVKESK. With 4 bases clipped from V and 4 bases from J, the junction kept 10 bases outside the gene matches. The CDR3 spans 16 residues. CDR3 loop: CASSLTLGTGTYGYTF. In nucleotides, the CDR3 is TGTGCCAGCAGCCTTACACTCGGGACAGGGACCTATGGCTACACCTTC.

The chain joins TRBV6-5 to TRBJ2-7, with 14 bases fitting TRBD2. The V gene end was trimmed by 0 bases and the J gene end by 7 bases; junction bases not matched to a gene: 2. Germline CDR1 is MNHEY and CDR2 is SVGAGI. The CDR3 runs to 15 residues. The CDR3 sequence: CASSYSGLAGVEQYF. CDR3 nucleotides: TGTGCCAGCAGTTACTCGGGACTAGCGGGAGTTGAGCAGTACTTC.

This clonotype was seen once. This sequence joins TRBV10-3 and TRBJ1-2, with a possible D match to TRBD1 (5 bases). Trimming left V 8 bases short and J 1 base short, with 14 bases between. This CDR3 is 14 amino acids long. Germline CDR1 ENHRY, CDR2 SYGVKD. CDR3 bases: TGTGCCATCGGCGCGGGGACTCGTAACTATGGCTACACCTTC. Its translation: CAIGAGTRNYGYTF.